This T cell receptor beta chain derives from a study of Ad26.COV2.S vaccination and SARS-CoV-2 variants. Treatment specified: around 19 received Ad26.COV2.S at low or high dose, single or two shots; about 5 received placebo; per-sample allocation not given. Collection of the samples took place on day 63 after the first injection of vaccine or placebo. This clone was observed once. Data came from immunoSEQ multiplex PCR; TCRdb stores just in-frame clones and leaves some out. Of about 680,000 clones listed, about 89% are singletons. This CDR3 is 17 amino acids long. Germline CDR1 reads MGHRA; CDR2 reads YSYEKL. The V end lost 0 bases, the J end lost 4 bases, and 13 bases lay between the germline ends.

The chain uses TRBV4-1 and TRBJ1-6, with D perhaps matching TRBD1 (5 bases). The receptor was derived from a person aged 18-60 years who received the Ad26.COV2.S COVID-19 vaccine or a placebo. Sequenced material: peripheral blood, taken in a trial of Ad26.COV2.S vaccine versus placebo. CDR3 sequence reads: CASSQDKWTQYNSPLHF. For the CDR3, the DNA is TGCGCCAGCAGCCAAGATAAGTGGACACAATATAATTCACCCCTCCACTTT.